This T cell receptor beta chain was profiled in a study of blood T cell repertoires in COVID-19. Per the original methods: Amplification with reference gene primers provided the estimates of nucleated cell counts. Using immunoSEQ multiplex PCR, the repertoire was profiled, and TCRdb retains in-frame clones only, with some absent. From that table come the V and J calls and clone size; the DNA was used to work out D and trimming. This sample carries around 140,000 clones, roughly three quarters of them seen once, and the ten largest clones take approximately 2%. This CDR3 contains 14 residues. V lost 4 bases and J lost 7; bases outside the gene matches: 7. Per the germline V gene, CDR1 is SGHRS and CDR2 is YFSETQ.

The clonotype comes from a woman aged 55-69 years with acute or convalescent COVID-19. Input material: peripheral blood. This rearrangement joins TRBV5-1 to TRBJ2-1, with 8 nucleotides matching TRBD1. This chain's CDR3 is CASSPRTGFNEQFF. CDR3 in DNA: TGCGCCAGCAGCCCACGGACAGGGTTTAATGAGCAGTTCTTC.